This T cell receptor (beta chain) was sequenced in a study of blood T cell repertoires in COVID-19. Overall study: The samples span acute and convalescent COVID-19 from the United States, Italy and Spain. Sample material is recorded as cDNA or gDNA derived from T cells, B-cell-depleted T cells, or PBMCs.

Source study methods: Estimated nucleated cell counts came from reference gene primer amplification. Profiled with immunoSEQ multiplex PCR; TCRdb holds only in-frame clones, not every one. V and J calls and clone size are as listed in that table; D and trimming were resolved from the DNA. The repertoire has under 300,000 clones, under 85% of them found once; the top ten carry 4% to 4.5%. To note about this clone: Other DNA sequences in the same sample also yield this CDR3.

Germline CDR1 and CDR2: SNHLY and FYNNEI. V shed 3 bases, J shed 0 bases, and the junction held 3 bases outside the gene matches. This CDR3 is built from 15 residues. The sample consisted of peripheral blood. The TCR originated in a middle-aged woman with active or convalescent COVID-19. The rearrangement joins TRBV2 to TRBJ2-3, with 7 bases fitting TRBD2. CDR3 bases: TGTGCCAGCAGTGACGGCGGGGGTAGCACAGATACGCAGTATTTT. As protein: CASSDGGGSTDTQYF.